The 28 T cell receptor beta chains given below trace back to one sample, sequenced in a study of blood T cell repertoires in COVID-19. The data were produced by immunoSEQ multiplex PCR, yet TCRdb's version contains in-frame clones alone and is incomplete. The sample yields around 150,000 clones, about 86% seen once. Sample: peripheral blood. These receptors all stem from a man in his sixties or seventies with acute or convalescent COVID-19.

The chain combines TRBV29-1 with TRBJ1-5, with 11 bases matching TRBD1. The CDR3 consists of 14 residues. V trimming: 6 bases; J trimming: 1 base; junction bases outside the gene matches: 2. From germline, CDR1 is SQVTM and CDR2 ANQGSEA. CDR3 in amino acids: CSVGTGGSNQPQHF. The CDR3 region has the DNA TGCAGCGTGGGGACAGGGGGAAGCAATCAGCCCCAGCATTTT.

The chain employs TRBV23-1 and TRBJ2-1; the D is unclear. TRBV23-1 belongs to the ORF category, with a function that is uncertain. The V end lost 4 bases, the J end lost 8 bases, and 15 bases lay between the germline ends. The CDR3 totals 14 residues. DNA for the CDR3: TGCGCCAGCAGTCTCATGCTTAGCATAGATGAGCAGTTCTTC. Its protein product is CASSLMLSIDEQFF.

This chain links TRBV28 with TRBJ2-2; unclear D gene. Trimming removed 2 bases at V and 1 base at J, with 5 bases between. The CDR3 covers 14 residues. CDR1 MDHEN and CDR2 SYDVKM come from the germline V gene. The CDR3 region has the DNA TGTGCCAGCAGTTTAGGCATGAACACCGGGGAGCTGTTTTTT. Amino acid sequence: CASSLGMNTGELFF.

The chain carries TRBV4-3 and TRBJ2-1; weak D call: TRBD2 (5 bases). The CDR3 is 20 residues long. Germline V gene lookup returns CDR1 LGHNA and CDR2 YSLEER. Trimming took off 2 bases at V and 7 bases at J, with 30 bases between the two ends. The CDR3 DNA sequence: TGCGCCAGCAGCCAATTCTTCACTACGGACCCGGAGGCCCTAGGGAATGAGCAGTTCTTC. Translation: CASSQFFTTDPEALGNEQFF.

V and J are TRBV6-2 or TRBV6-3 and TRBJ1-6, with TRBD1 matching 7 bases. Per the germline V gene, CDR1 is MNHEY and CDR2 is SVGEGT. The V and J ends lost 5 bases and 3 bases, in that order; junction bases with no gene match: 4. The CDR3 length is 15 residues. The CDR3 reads CASSHDRDYNSPLHF. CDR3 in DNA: TGTGCCAGCAGTCACGACAGGGACTATAATTCACCCCTCCACTTT.

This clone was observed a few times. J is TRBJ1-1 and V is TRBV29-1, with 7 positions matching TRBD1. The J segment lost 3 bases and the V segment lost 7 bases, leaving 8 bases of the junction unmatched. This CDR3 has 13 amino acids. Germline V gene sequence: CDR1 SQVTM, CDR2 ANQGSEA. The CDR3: CSASTGPDTEAFF. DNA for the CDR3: TGCAGCGCATCGACAGGGCCGGACACTGAAGCTTTCTTT.

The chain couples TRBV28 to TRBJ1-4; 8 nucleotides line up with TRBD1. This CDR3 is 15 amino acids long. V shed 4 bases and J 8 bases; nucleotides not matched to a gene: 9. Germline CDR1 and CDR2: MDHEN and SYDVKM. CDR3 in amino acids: CASSSAGGREEKLFF. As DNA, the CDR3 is TGTGCCAGCAGTTCCGCAGGGGGCCGCGAAGAAAAACTGTTTTTT.

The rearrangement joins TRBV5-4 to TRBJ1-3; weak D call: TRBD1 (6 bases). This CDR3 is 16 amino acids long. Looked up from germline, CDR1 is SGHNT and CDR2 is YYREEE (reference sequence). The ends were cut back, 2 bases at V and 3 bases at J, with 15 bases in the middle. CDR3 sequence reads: CASSLAPGVGGNTIYF. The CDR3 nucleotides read TGTGCCAGCAGCTTAGCCCCAGGGGTGGGTGGAAACACCATATATTTT.

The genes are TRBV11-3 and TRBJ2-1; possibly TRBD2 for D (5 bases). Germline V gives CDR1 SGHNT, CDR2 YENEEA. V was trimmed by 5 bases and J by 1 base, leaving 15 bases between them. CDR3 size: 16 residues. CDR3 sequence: CASSPRGSHSYNEQFF. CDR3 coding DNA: TGTGCCAGCAGCCCCCGGGGATCACATTCCTACAATGAGCAGTTCTTC.

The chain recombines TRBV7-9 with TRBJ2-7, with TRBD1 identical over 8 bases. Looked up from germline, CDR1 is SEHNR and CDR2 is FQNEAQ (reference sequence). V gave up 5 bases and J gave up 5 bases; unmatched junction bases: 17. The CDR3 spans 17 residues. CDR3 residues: CASSPQGAPTFKDEQYF. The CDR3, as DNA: TGTGCCAGCAGCCCTCAGGGGGCCCCCACGTTTAAGGACGAGCAGTACTTC.

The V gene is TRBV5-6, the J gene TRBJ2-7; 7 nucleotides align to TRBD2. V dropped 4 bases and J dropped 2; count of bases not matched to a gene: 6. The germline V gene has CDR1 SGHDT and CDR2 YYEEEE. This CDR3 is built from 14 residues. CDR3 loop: CASSIPGGTYEQYF. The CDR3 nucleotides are TGTGCCAGCAGCATCCCGGGAGGAACCTACGAGCAGTACTTC.

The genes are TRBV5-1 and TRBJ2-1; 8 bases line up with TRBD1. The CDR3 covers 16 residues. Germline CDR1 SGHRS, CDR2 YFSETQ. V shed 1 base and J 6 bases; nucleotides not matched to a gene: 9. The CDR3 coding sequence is TGCGCCAGCAGCTTGTCAGGGGGCGCGTCCGGCAATGAGCAGTTCTTC. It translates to CASSLSGGASGNEQFF.

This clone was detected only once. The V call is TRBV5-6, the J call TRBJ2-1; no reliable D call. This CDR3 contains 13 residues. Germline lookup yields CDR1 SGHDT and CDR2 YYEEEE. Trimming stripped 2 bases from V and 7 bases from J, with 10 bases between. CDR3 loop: CASSLDLRNEQFF. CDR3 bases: TGTGCCAGCAGCTTAGACTTAAGGAATGAGCAGTTCTTC.

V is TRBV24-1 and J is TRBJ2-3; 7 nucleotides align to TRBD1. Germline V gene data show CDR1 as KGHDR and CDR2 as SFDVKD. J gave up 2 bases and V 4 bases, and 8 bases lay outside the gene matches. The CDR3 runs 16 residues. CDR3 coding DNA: TGTGCCACCAGTGACCCGCGGACAGGCTACACAGATACGCAGTATTTT. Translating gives CATSDPRTGYTDTQYF.

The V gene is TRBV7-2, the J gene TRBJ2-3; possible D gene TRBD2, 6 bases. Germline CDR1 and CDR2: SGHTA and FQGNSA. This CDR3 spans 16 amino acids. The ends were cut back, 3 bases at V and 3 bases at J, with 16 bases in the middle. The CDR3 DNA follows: TGTGCCAGCAGCTTGGGGCTAGGGGCGGGGACAGATACGCAGTATTTT. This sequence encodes CASSLGLGAGTDTQYF.

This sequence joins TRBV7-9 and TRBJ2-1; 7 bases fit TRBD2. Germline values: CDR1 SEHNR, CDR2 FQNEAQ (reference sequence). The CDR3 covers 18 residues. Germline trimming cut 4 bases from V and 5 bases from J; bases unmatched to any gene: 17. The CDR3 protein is CASSSTWGVERGNNEQFF. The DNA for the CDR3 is TGTGCCAGCAGCTCCACTTGGGGGGTTGAGCGGGGTAACAATGAGCAGTTCTTC.

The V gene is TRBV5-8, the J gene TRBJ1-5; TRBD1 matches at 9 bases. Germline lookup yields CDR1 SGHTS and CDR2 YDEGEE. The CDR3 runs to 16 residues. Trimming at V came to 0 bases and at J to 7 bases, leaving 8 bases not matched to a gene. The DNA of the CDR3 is TGTGCCAGCAGCTTGGGGGACAGGGTTGGGGGACAGCCCCAGCATTTT. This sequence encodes CASSLGDRVGGQPQHF.

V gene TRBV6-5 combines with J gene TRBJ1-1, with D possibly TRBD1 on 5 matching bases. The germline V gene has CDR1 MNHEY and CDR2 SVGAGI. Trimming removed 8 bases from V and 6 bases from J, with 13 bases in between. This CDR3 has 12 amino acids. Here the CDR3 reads CASGVGRPEAFF. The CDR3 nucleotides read TGTGCCAGCGGAGTGGGGCGGCCTGAAGCTTTCTTT.

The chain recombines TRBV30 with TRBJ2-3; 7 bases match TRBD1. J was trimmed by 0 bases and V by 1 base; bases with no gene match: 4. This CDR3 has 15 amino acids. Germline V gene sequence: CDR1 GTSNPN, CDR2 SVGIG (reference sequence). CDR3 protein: CAWSGVTGSTDTQYF. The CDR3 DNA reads TGTGCCTGGAGTGGGGTGACAGGGAGCACAGATACGCAGTATTTT.

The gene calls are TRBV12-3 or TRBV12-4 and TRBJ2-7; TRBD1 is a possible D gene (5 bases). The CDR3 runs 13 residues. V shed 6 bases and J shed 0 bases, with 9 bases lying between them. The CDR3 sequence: CASRSTDSYEQYF. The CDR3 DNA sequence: TGTGCCAGCAGGTCGACAGACTCCTACGAGCAGTACTTC.

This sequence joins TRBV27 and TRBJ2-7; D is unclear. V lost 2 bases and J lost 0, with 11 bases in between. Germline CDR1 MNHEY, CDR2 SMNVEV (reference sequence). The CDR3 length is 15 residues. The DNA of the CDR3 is TGTGCCAGCAGTTTAATGGGCCCACCCTCCTACGAGCAGTACTTC. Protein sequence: CASSLMGPPSYEQYF.

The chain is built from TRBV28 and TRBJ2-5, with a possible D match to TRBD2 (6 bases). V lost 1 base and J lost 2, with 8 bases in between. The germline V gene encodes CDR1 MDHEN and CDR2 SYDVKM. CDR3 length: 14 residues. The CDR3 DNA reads TGTGCCAGCAGTTTATCTCTAGCGCAAGAGACCCAGTACTTC. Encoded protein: CASSLSLAQETQYF.

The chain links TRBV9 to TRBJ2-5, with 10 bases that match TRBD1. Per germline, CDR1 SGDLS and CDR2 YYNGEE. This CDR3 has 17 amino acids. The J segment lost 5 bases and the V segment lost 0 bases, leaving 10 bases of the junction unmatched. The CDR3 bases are TGTGCCAGCAGCGTAGCGGGTAGACAGGGGGCTAGGGAGACCCAGTACTTC. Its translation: CASSVAGRQGARETQYF.

CDR3: CASSKWTGQNSPLHF. CDR3 nucleotides: TGTGCCAGCAGTAAATGGACAGGGCAGAATTCACCCCTCCACTTT. The chain has TRBV28 and TRBJ1-6; TRBD1 matches at 8 bases. Per germline, CDR1 MDHEN and CDR2 SYDVKM. CDR3 size: 15 residues. V lost 5 bases, J lost 7 bases, and 7 bases stayed unmatched.

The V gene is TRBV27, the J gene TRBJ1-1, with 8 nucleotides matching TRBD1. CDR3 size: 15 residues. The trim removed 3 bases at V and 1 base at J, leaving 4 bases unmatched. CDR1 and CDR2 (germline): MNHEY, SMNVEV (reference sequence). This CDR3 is CASSFRQGRNTEAFF. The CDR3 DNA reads TGTGCCAGCAGTTTTCGACAGGGGCGGAACACTGAAGCTTTCTTT.

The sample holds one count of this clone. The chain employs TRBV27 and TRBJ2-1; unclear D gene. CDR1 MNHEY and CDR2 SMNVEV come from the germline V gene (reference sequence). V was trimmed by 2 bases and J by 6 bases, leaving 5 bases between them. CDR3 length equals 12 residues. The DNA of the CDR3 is TGTGCCAGCAGTTTAGGGCCCAATGAGCAGTTCTTC. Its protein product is CASSLGPNEQFF.

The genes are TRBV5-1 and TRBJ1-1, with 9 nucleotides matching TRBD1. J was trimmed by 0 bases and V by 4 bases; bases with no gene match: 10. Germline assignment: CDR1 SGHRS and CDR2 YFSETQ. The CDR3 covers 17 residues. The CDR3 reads CASSHNRDRALNTEAFF. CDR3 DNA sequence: TGCGCCAGCAGCCACAACCGGGACAGGGCGCTGAACACTGAAGCTTTCTTT.

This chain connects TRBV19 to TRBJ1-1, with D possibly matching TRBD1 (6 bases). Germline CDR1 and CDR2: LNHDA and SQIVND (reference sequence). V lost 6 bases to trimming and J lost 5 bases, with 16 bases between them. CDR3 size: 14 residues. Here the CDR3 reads CASSDRTARTEAFF. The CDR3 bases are TGTGCCAGTAGCGACCGGACAGCGCGAACTGAAGCTTTCTTT.